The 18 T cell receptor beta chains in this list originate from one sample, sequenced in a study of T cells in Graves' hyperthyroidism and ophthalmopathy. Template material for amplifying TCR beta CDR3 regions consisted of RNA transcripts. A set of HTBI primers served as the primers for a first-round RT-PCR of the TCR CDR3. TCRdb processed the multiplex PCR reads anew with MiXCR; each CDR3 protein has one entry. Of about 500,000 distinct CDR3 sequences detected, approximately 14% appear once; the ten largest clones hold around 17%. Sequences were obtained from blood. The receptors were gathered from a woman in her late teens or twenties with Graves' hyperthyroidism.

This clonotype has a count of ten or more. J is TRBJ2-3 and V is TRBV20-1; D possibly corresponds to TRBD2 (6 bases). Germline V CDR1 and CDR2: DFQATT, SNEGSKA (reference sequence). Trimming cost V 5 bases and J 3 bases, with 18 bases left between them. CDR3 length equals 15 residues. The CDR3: CSAPPRREWTDTQYF. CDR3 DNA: TGCAGTGCTCCTCCTAGACGGGAGTGGACAGATACGCAGTATTTT.

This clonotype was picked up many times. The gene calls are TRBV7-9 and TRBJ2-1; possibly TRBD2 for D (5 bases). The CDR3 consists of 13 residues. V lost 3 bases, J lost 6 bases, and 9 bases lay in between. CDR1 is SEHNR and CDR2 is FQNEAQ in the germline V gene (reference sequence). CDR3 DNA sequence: TGTGCCAGCAGCTTTGGGAGTCTCAATGAGCAGTTCTTC. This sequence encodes CASSFGSLNEQFF.

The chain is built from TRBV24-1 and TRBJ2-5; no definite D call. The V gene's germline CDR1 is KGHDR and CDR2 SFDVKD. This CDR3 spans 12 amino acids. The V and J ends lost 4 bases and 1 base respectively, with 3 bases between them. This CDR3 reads CATSEGQETQYF. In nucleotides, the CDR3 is TGTGCCACCAGTGAGGGCCAAGAGACCCAGTACTTC.

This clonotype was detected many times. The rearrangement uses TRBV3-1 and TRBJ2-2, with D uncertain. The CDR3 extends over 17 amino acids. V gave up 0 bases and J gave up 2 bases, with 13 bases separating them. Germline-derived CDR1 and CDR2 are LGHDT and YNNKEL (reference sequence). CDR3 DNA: TGTGCCAGCAGCCAAGATAGATTCACTCTTAACACCGGGGAGCTGTTTTTT. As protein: CASSQDRFTLNTGELFF.

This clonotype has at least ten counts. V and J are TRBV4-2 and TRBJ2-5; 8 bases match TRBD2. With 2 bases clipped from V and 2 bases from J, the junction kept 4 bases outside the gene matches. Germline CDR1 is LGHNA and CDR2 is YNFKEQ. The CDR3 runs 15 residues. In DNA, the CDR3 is TGTGCCAGCAGCCAACTTACTAGCGGTCAAGAGACCCAGTACTTC. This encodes CASSQLTSGQETQYF.

CDR3 in DNA: TGTGCCAGCAGTTACCGACTAGAGGCGGGGCTGGTTCAGTACTTC. Amino acids: CASSYRLEAGLVQYF. The rearrangement uses TRBV6-2 or TRBV6-3 and TRBJ2-4; possibly TRBD2 for D (6 bases). CDR3 size: 15 residues. Between the trimmed V and J ends, which lost 2 bases and 11 bases, there was a span of 19 bases. The germline V gene has CDR1 MNHEY and CDR2 SVGEGT.

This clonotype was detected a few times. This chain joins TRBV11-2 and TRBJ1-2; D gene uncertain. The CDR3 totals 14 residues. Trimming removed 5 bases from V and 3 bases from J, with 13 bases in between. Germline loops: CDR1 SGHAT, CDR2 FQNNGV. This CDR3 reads CASSPRKGYYGYTF. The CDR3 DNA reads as TGTGCCAGCAGCCCCCGCAAGGGATACTATGGCTACACCTTC.

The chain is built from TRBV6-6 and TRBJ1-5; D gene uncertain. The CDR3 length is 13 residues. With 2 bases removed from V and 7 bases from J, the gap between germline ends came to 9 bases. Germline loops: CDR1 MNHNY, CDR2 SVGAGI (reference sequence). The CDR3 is CASSYEAKQPQHF. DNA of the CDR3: TGTGCCAGCAGTTACGAGGCAAAGCAGCCCCAGCATTTT.

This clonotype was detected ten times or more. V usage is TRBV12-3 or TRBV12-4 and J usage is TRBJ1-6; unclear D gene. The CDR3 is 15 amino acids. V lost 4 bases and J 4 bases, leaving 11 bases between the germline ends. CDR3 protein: CASSSERNYNSPLHF. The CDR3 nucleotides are TGTGCCAGCAGTTCTGAACGAAATTATAATTCACCCCTCCACTTT.

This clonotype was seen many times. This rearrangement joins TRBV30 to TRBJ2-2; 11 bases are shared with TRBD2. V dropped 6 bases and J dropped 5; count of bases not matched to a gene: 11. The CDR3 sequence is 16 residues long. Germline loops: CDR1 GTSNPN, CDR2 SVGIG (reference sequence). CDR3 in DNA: TGTGCCTGTCCGTCACTAGCGGGAGCGGGGACCGGGGAGCTGTTTTTT. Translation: CACPSLAGAGTGELFF.

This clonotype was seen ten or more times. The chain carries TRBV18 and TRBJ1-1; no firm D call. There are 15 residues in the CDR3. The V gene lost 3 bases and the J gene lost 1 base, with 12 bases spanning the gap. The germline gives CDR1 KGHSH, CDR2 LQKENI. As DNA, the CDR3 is TGTGCCAGCTCACCTCCGGCGGAGAGGAACACTGAAGCTTTCTTT. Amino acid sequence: CASSPPAERNTEAFF.

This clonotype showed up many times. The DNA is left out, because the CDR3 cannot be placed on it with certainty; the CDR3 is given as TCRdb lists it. The CDR3 sequence: CASSLVFGAGAPKDRNEQFF. This chain links TRBV11-3 with TRBJ2-1; the tabulated D call, TRBD1, remains unverified against the DNA. The CDR3 length is 20 residues, termini included. The germline V gene has CDR1 SGHNT and CDR2 YENEEA.

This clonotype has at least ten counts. CDR3 bases: TGTGCCAGCAGTGCCGTGGGGCAGGAAAATCAGCCCCAGCATTTT. Protein sequence: CASSAVGQENQPQHF. The chain uses TRBV12-3 or TRBV12-4 and TRBJ1-5; tentative D call: TRBD1 (5 bases). The CDR3 extends over 15 amino acids. V lost 5 bases and J 4 bases, leaving 15 bases between the germline ends.

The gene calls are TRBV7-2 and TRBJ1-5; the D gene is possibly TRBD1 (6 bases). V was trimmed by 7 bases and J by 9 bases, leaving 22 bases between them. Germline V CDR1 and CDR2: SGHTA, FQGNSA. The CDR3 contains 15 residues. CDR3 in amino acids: CASTYPGTHHLPQHF. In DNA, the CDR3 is TGTGCCAGCACCTACCCGGGGACACACCATCTGCCCCAGCATTTT.

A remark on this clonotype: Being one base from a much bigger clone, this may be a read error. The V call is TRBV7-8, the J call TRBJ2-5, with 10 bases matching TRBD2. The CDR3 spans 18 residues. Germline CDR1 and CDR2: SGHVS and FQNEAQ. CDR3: CASSFGKGLAANQETQCF. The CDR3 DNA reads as TGTGCCAGCAGCTTCGGAAAAGGACTAGCGGCAAACCAAGAGACCCAGTGCTTC.

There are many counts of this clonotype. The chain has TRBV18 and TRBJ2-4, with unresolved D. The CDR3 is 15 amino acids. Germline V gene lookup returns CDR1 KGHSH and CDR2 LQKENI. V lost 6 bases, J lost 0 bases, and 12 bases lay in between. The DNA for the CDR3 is TGTGCCAGCTCCCTCGGATCCATAGCCAAAAACATTCAGTACTTC. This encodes CASSLGSIAKNIQYF. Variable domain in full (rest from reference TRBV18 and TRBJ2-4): NAGVMQNPRHLVRRRGQEARLRCSPMKGHSHVYWYRQLPEEGLKFMVYLQKENIIDESGMPKERFSAEFPKEGPSILRIQQVVRGDSAAYFCASSLGSIAKNIQYFGAGTRLSVL.

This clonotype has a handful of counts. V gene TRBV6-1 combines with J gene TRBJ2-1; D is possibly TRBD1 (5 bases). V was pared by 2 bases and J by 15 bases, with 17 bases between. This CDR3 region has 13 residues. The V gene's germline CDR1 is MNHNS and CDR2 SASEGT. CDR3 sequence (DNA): TGTGCCAGCAGTGAAACGGGTGGGCAAAGGGGGTTCTTC. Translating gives CASSETGGQRGFF.

The CDR3 DNA is TGTGCCAGCAGTTTAAAACGGGGACACTACGAGCAGTACTTC. This encodes CASSLKRGHYEQYF. The chain couples TRBV27 to TRBJ2-7, with D possibly matching TRBD1 (6 bases). From germline, CDR1 is MNHEY and CDR2 SMNVEV (reference sequence). The CDR3 runs to 14 residues. Trimming removed 2 bases from V and 3 bases from J, with 11 bases in between.